The 30 T cell receptor beta chains presented below share a single source sample, sequenced in a study of shared clonotypes between healthy human individuals. Libraries were prepared by immunoSEQ multiplex PCR; TCRdb keeps only in-frame clonotypes and omits some of them. The table includes millions of clones, more than 80% detected once. Source material: naive CD4+ T cells sorted from blood. The subset is: CD45RA+ positively selected. Receptor source: a man between 18 and 35 years old in good health.

The CDR3 here is CASNRGEGGNTIYF. The CDR3 nucleotides are TGCGCCAGCAATAGAGGGGAAGGTGGAAACACCATATATTTT. This chain joins TRBV5-1 and TRBJ1-3; tentative D call: TRBD1 (5 bases). The V gene's germline CDR1 is SGHRS and CDR2 YFSETQ. CDR3 size: 14 residues. Between the trimmed V and J ends, which lost 6 bases and 3 bases, there was a span of 13 bases.

The V and J genes are TRBV10-3 and TRBJ1-5; the D is unclear. Between the trimmed V and J ends, which lost 4 bases and 4 bases, there was a span of 8 bases. Germline loops: CDR1 ENHRY, CDR2 SYGVKD. This CDR3 has 13 residues. The CDR3 reads CAISVDKNQPQHF. The CDR3 region has the DNA TGTGCCATCAGTGTCGACAAAAATCAGCCCCAGCATTTT.

V is TRBV30 and J is TRBJ1-5; a possible D gene is TRBD1 (6 bases). This CDR3 is 13 amino acids long. Germline CDR1 GTSNPN, CDR2 SVGIG (reference sequence). Trimming left V 3 bases short and J 3 bases short, with 9 bases between. The CDR3 region has the DNA TGTGCCTGGAGCCGGGACACCAATCAGCCCCAGCATTTT. As protein: CAWSRDTNQPQHF.

V usage is TRBV7-9 and J usage is TRBJ2-1; 9 bases align to TRBD1. V lost 3 bases, J lost 5 bases, and 14 bases stayed unmatched. The CDR3 consists of 18 residues. Germline lookup yields CDR1 SEHNR and CDR2 FQNEAQ (reference sequence). The CDR3 reads CASSFGTGGHRGDNEQFF. The CDR3 DNA sequence: TGTGCCAGCAGCTTCGGCACAGGGGGCCACCGGGGGGACAATGAGCAGTTCTTC. The variable domain in full, completed from reference TRBV7-9 and TRBJ2-1, reads DTGVSQNPRHKITKRGQNVTFRCDPISEHNRLYWYRQTLGQGPEFLTYFQNEAQLEKSRLLSDRFSAERPKGSFSTLEIQRTEQGDSAMYLCASSFGTGGHRGDNEQFFGPGTRLTVL.

The chain employs TRBV10-1 and TRBJ2-7, with TRBD2 matching over 8 bases. J was trimmed by 3 bases and V by 0 bases; bases with no gene match: 4. Germline values: CDR1 WNHNN, CDR2 SYGVQD (reference sequence). CDR3 length: 15 amino acids. In DNA form, the CDR3 reads TGCGCCAGCAGTGAGTCGCCGGCGGGAGGCTACGAGCAGTACTTC. Amino acids: CASSESPAGGYEQYF.

As concerns this clone: Additional DNA sequences in this sample encode the identical CDR3. The gene calls are TRBV18 and TRBJ2-7, with D uncertain. CDR1 and CDR2 (germline): KGHSH, LQKENI. The ends were cut back, 2 bases at V and 3 bases at J, with 8 bases in the middle. The CDR3 consists of 13 residues. The CDR3 DNA follows: TGTGCCAGCTCACCAAACCTAGGCTACGAGCAGTACTTC. It translates to CASSPNLGYEQYF.

The V call is TRBV19, the J call TRBJ2-7; 7 bases map to TRBD2. Per the germline V gene, CDR1 is LNHDA and CDR2 is SQIVND (reference sequence). J lost 6 bases, V lost 0 bases, and 2 bases had no gene match. The CDR3 sequence is 13 residues long. DNA for the CDR3: TGTGCCAGTAGTATAGAGGGAGGGGCCGAGCAGTACTTC. Protein sequence: CASSIEGGAEQYF.

The chain carries TRBV28 and TRBJ2-6, with D perhaps being TRBD1 or TRBD2 (5 bases each). Germline V gene data show CDR1 as MDHEN and CDR2 as SYDVKM. This CDR3 spans 15 amino acids. Deletions cut 7 bases from V and 2 bases from J, with 12 bases between. The CDR3, as DNA: TGTGCCAGCATCTCACTGGGGGCTGGGGCCAACGTCCTGACTTTC. Translation gives CASISLGAGANVLTF.

The chain is built from TRBV27 and TRBJ2-5; 8 nucleotides agree with TRBD2. The CDR3 sequence is 15 residues long. Germline values: CDR1 MNHEY, CDR2 SMNVEV (reference sequence). With V trimmed by 0 bases and J by 4 bases, 4 bases remained unmatched. The CDR3 DNA reads TGTGCCAGCAGTTTATCCGGGGGGGCCGCAGAGACCCAGTACTTC. This translates into CASSLSGGAAETQYF.

This clone has only one observation. The V gene is TRBV4-1, the J gene TRBJ1-6, with TRBD1 matching 11 bases. V gave up 3 bases and J gave up 3 bases; unmatched junction bases: 7. The CDR3 runs to 18 residues. CDR1 and CDR2 (germline): MGHRA, YSYEKL. CDR3 nucleotides: TGCGCCAGCAGCCAGGGGACAGGGGGTATTTTCTATAATTCACCCCTCCACTTT. It encodes CASSQGTGGIFYNSPLHF.

This rearrangement joins TRBV30 to TRBJ1-6; D ambiguous. CDR3 length: 15 residues. CDR1 and CDR2 (germline): GTSNPN, SVGIG (reference sequence). V was cut by 4 bases and J by 7 bases, with 17 bases left in between. CDR3 coding DNA: TGTGCCTGGACAAGATTAAGGGAATTCAATTCACCCCTCCACTTT. This translates into CAWTRLREFNSPLHF.

This chain links TRBV28 with TRBJ2-5; maybe TRBD2 (6 bases). This CDR3 is built from 12 residues. V lost 5 bases, J lost 5 bases, and 9 bases lay in between. Germline CDR1 MDHEN, CDR2 SYDVKM. CDR3 region: CASSRRAETQYF. The CDR3 DNA reads as TGTGCCAGCAGTAGGAGGGCGGAGACCCAGTACTTC.

The CDR3, as DNA: TGTGCCAGCATCCTCCTAAGCGGGGGATACGAAGCTTTCTTT. Amino acids: CASILLSGGYEAFF. The rearrangement links TRBV6-5 to TRBJ1-1, with D possibly TRBD1 on 5 matching bases. There are 14 residues in the CDR3. The germline V gene has CDR1 MNHEY and CDR2 SVGAGI. V gave up 7 bases and J gave up 8 bases, with 20 bases separating them.

This clone has only one observation. The chain joins TRBV6-1 to TRBJ2-3; 8 nucleotides line up with TRBD1. The CDR3 sequence is 16 residues long. The germline gives CDR1 MNHNS, CDR2 SASEGT. V lost 0 bases to trimming and J lost 3 bases; unmatched junction nucleotides: 5. The CDR3 bases are TGTGCCAGCAGTGAAGCGCAGGGGGCTAGTACAGATACGCAGTATTTT. Amino acids: CASSEAQGASTDTQYF.

The V call is TRBV7-2, the J call TRBJ2-7; 9 bases agree with TRBD2. V dropped 5 bases and J dropped 1; count of bases not matched to a gene: 6. The germline CDR1 and CDR2 sequences are SGHTA and FQGNSA. The length of the CDR3 is 15 residues. In DNA form, the CDR3 reads TGTGCCAGCAGCAAAGATAGCGGGAGTTCCTACGAGCAGTACTTC. It yields the protein CASSKDSGSSYEQYF. Full variable domain (remainder filled in from reference TRBV7-2 and TRBJ2-7): GAGVSQSPSNKVTEKGKDVELRCDPISGHTALYWYRQSLGQGLEFLIYFQGNSAPDKSGLPSDRFSAERTGGSVSTLTIQRTQQEDSAVYLCASSKDSGSSYEQYFGPGTRLTVT.

The chain has TRBV28 and TRBJ1-5; tentative D call: TRBD1 (6 bases). CDR1 and CDR2 from the germline V gene are MDHEN and SYDVKM. Trimming cost V 7 bases and J 7 bases, with 17 bases left between them. The CDR3 sequence is 14 residues long. The CDR3 coding sequence is TGTGCCAGCACTAACTTCAGGGGAGGACAGCCCCAGCATTTT. Its translation is CASTNFRGGQPQHF.

Worth noting for this clone: At the DNA level, this CDR3 is encoded by other sequences in the same sample as well. The chain joins TRBV6-5 to TRBJ1-1, with D maybe TRBD1 (6 bases). Trimming pared 3 bases from V and 1 base from J, leaving 9 bases between. The CDR3 covers 14 residues. Germline V CDR1 and CDR2: MNHEY, SVGAGI. For the CDR3, the DNA is TGTGCCAGCAGTTATGGGGGCACGAACACTGAAGCTTTCTTT. It is translated as CASSYGGTNTEAFF.

This rearrangement joins TRBV19 to TRBJ1-2, with D hard to call. There are 12 residues in the CDR3. V dropped 5 bases and J dropped 6 bases, with 10 bases sitting between them. Germline V gives CDR1 LNHDA, CDR2 SQIVND (reference sequence). This chain's CDR3 is CASSGPRDGYTF. The CDR3 nucleotides are TGTGCCAGTAGTGGGCCAAGGGATGGCTACACCTTC.

The J gene is TRBJ2-6, the V gene TRBV18; D remains ambiguous. Germline CDR1 KGHSH, CDR2 LQKENI. Deletions cut 3 bases from V and 0 bases from J, with 9 bases between. This CDR3 is 16 amino acids long. Here the CDR3 reads CASSPVALSGANVLTF. The CDR3 nucleotides read TGTGCCAGCTCACCGGTCGCCCTCTCTGGGGCCAACGTCCTGACTTTC.

This chain connects TRBV29-1 to TRBJ2-1; 14 bases map to TRBD2. V was pared by 4 bases and J by 6 bases, with 2 bases of the junction left unmatched. The CDR3 sequence is 14 residues long. CDR1 is SQVTM and CDR2 is ANQGSEA in the germline V gene. CDR3 protein: CSVGLAGGANEQFF. DNA for the CDR3: TGCAGCGTTGGACTAGCGGGAGGGGCCAATGAGCAGTTCTTC.

The chain recombines TRBV5-1 with TRBJ1-4, with D uncertain. V lost 2 bases and J 2 bases, leaving 7 bases between the germline ends. The CDR3 is 14 residues long. Germline V gene sequence: CDR1 SGHRS, CDR2 YFSETQ. As DNA, the CDR3 is TGCGCCAGCAGCTTTGACATCACTAATGAAAAACTGTTTTTT. Residues: CASSFDITNEKLFF.

In DNA, the CDR3 is TGTGCCAGCAGTTTGTTCCAGGGTAATGAAAAACTGTTTTTT. Its protein product is CASSLFQGNEKLFF. The rearrangement joins TRBV28 to TRBJ1-4; tentative D call: TRBD1 (5 bases). Trimming shortened V by 3 bases and J by 4 bases, and 9 bases separated the two germline ends. Germline assignment: CDR1 MDHEN and CDR2 SYDVKM. The CDR3 length is 14 residues.

This chain joins TRBV29-1 and TRBJ1-1; the D is unclear. Germline V lookup: CDR1 SQVTM, CDR2 ANQGSEA. V lost 1 base, J lost 5 bases, and 11 bases lay in between. This CDR3 is 13 amino acids long. CDR3 bases: TGCAGCGTTGAAGTGAGGACCGGGACTGAAGCTTTCTTT. Translation gives CSVEVRTGTEAFF.

The J gene is TRBJ2-2, the V gene TRBV19; D is possibly TRBD2 (5 bases). Per germline, CDR1 LNHDA and CDR2 SQIVND (reference sequence). The CDR3 length is 14 residues. Between the trimmed V and J ends, which lost 4 bases and 6 bases, there was a span of 12 bases. The CDR3 reads CASSTTSGSGELFF. CDR3 nucleotide sequence: TGTGCCAGTAGTACCACCTCGGGATCCGGGGAGCTGTTTTTT.

The chain is built from TRBV11-3 and TRBJ2-7, with a weak D call TRBD1 (5 bases). Trimming removed 1 base at V and 7 bases at J, with 17 bases between. The CDR3 length is 15 residues. Germline V gene lookup returns CDR1 SGHNT and CDR2 YENEEA. CDR3 nucleotides: TGTGCCAGCAGCTTAGTAACATCCCAAAAGGGGGAGCAGTACTTC. Protein product: CASSLVTSQKGEQYF. The full variable domain, rest sourced from reference TRBV11-3 and TRBJ2-7, is EAGVVQSPRYKIIEKKQPVAFWCNPISGHNTLYWYLQNLGQGPELLIRYENEEAVDDSQLPKDRFSAERLKGVDSTLKIQPAELGDSAVYLCASSLVTSQKGEQYFGPGTRLTVT.

The chain has TRBV6-5 and TRBJ2-3; a possible D gene is TRBD1 (5 bases). The germline V gene encodes CDR1 MNHEY and CDR2 SVGAGI. V shed 6 bases and J shed 6 bases, with 13 bases lying between them. This CDR3 spans 13 amino acids. CDR3: CASSRSGIDTQYF. CDR3 coding DNA: TGTGCCAGCAGCCGCTCAGGGATCGATACGCAGTATTTT.

V gene TRBV7-9 combines with J gene TRBJ2-3; 8 bases are a match to TRBD1. CDR1 is SEHNR, CDR2 FQNEAQ, per germline (reference sequence). The V gene end was trimmed by 5 bases and the J gene end by 0 bases; junction bases not matched to a gene: 7. This CDR3 has 16 amino acids. This CDR3 reads CASSNNRGVSTDTQYF. The CDR3 DNA sequence: TGTGCCAGCAGCAACAACAGGGGGGTGAGCACAGATACGCAGTATTTT.

The rearrangement links TRBV19 to TRBJ1-2; 7 positions match TRBD1. V shed 11 bases, J shed 6 bases, and the junction held 6 bases outside the gene matches. This CDR3 comprises 11 residues. Germline CDR1 is LNHDA and CDR2 is SQIVND (reference sequence). As DNA, the CDR3 is TGTGCCGCAACCAGGGGGGATGGCTACACCTTC. It is translated as CAATRGDGYTF.

This chain uses TRBV7-9 with TRBJ1-4; 10 positions match TRBD1. The CDR3 sequence is 14 residues long. Germline loops: CDR1 SEHNR, CDR2 FQNEAQ (reference sequence). J lost 6 bases, V lost 5 bases, and 3 bases had no gene match. The CDR3 protein is CASSETGGHEKLFF. CDR3 sequence (DNA): TGTGCCAGCAGCGAGACAGGGGGCCATGAAAAACTGTTTTTT.

CDR3 DNA: TGTGCCAGCAGTCAAGACAGGTCTGGAGGCGAAAAACTGTTTTTT. Its protein product is CASSQDRSGGEKLFF. This chain connects TRBV6-5 to TRBJ1-4; perhaps TRBD1 as D (6 bases). Trimming left V 5 bases short and J 8 bases short, with 18 bases between. The CDR3 is 15 residues long. From germline, CDR1 is MNHEY and CDR2 SVGAGI.